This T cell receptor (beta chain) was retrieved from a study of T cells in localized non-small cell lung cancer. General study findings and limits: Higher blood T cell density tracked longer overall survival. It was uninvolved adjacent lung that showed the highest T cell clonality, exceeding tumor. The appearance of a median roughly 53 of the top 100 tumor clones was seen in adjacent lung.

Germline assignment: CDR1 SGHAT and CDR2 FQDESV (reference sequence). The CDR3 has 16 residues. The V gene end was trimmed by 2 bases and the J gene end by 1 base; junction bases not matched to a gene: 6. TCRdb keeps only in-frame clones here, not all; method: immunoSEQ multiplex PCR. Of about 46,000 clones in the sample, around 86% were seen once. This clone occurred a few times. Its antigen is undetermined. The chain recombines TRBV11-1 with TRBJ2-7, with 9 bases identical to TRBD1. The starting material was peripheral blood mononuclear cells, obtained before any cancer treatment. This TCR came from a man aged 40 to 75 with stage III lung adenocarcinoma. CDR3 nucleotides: TGTGCCAGCAGCTTACTCTCGGGACAGGGTTCCTACGAGCAGTACTTC. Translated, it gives CASSLLSGQGSYEQYF. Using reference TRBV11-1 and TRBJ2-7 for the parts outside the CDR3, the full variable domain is EAEVAQSPRYKITEKSQAVAFWCDPISGHATLYWYRQILGQGPELLVQFQDESVVDDSQLPKDRFSAERLKGVDSTLKIQPAELGDSAMYLCASSLLSGQGSYEQYFGPGTRLTVT.